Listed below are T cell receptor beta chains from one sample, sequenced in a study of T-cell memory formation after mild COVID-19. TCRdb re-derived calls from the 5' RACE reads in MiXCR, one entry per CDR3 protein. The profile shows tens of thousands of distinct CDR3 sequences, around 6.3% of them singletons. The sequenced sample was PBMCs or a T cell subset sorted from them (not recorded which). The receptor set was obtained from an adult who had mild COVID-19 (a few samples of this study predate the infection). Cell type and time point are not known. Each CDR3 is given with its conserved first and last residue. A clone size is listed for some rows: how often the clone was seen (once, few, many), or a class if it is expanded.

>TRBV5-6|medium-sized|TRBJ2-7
CASSLEPGQGSYF
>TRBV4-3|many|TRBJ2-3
CASSQRQYTDTQYF
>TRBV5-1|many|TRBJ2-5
CASSLSTVGAETQYF
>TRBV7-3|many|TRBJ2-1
CASSLKPGTGSIRNEQFF
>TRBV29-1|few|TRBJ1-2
CSVEAGAYGYTF
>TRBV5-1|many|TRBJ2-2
CASSWRGTENTGELFF
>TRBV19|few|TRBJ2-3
CASSPTLGDTQYF
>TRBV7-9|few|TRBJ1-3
CASSFHSAGSNGNTIYF
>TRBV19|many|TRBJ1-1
CASSAAWTGLGTEAFF
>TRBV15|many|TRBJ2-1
CATSRDPGRLFHEQFF
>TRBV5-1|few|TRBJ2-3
CASSLMDNTDTQYF
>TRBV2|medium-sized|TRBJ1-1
CASSPVATDGANTEAFF
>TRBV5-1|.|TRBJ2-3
CASESTGGTDTQYF
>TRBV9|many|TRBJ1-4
CASSATGGREKLFF
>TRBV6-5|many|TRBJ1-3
CASRSLRSLSSGNTIYF
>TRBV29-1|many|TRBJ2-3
CSVEGEGRGGRDTQYF
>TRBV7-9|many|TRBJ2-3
CASSPGLAVGDTQYF
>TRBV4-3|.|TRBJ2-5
CASSRSLAGGPSGETQYF
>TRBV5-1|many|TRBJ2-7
CASSLEGRGHDEQYF
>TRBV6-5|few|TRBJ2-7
CASSWDIKEQYF
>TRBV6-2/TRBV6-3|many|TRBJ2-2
CAGQRENTGELFF
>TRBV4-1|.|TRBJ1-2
CASSQDGPGQGFGYTF
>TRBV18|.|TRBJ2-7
CASSWGFHEQYF
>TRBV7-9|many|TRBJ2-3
CASSPPSAGGRDTQYF
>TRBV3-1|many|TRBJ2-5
CASSQKKGAGGYQETQYF